This T cell receptor (beta chain) was sequenced during a study of response to subunit inactivated influenza vaccine. The study's findings and limits: The study's authors posited that every seasonal influenza vaccination enlists few new T cells.

TCRdb called the RT-PCR reads again in MiXCR, with one record for every CDR3 protein. Counted here are around 750,000 distinct CDR3 sequences, 21% occurring once; the ten biggest clones make up roughly a tenth. The V segment lost 0 bases and the J segment 4 bases; nucleotides outside the gene matches: 8. The CDR3 is made up of 16 amino acids. Germline CDR1 and CDR2: DFQATT and SNEGSKA (reference sequence). This clonotype was recorded at least ten times. Its antigen remains unidentified. The gene calls are TRBV20-1 and TRBJ2-1; 8 bases are a match to TRBD1. The receptor's source is a man between 45 and 60 years old who received an inactivated influenza vaccine. The sample here was PBMCs from blood, taken 5 to 6 days after vaccination. This CDR3 reads CSARDEYWTGYNEQFF. Here the CDR3 DNA reads TGCAGTGCTAGAGATGAGTACTGGACAGGGTACAATGAGCAGTTCTTC.